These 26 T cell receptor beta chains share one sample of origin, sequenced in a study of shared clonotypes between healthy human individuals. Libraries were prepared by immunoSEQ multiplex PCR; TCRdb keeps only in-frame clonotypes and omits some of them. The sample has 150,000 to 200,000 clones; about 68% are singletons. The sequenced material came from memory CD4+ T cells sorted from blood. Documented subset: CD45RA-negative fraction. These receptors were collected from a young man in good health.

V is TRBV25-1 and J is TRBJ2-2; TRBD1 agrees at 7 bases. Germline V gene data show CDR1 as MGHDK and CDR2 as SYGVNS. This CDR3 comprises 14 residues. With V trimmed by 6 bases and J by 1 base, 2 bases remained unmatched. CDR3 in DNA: TGTGCCAGCAGGGACAGGCGGAACACCGGGGAGCTGTTTTTT. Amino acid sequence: CASRDRRNTGELFF. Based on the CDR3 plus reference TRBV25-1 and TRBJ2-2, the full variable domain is EADIYQTPRYLVIGTGKKITLECSQTMGHDKMYWYQQDPGMELHLIHYSYGVNSTEKGDLSSESTVSRIRTEHFPLTLESARPSHTSQYLCASRDRRNTGELFFGEGSRLTVL.

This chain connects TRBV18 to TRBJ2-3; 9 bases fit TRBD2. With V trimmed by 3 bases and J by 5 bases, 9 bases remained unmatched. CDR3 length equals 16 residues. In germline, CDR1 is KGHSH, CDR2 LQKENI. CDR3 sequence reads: CASSPMGGRAEDTQYF. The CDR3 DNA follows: TGTGCCAGCTCACCGATGGGCGGGAGGGCCGAAGATACGCAGTATTTT.

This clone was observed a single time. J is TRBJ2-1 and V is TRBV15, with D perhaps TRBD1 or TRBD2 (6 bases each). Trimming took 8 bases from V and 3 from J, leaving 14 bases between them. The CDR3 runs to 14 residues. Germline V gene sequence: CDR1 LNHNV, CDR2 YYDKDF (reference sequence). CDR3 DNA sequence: TGTGCCACCTCTGGGGGGCCGGACTACAATGAGCAGTTCTTC. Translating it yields CATSGGPDYNEQFF.

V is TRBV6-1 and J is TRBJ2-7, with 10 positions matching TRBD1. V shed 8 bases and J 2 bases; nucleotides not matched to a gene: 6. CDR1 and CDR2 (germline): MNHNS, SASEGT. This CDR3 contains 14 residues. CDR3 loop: CASLGQGGTYEQYF. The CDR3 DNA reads TGTGCCAGCCTTGGACAGGGGGGGACCTACGAGCAGTACTTC.

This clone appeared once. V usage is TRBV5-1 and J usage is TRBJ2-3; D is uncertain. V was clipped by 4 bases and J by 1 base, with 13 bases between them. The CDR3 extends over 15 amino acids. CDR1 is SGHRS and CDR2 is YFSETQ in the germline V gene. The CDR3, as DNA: TGCGCCAGCAGCCCGGTAGGGTCCGGCACAGATACGCAGTATTTT. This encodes CASSPVGSGTDTQYF.

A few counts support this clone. In DNA form, the CDR3 reads TGCGCCAGCAGCCCCCGGACAGGGGGAGGCAATGAGCAGTTCTTC. Its protein product is CASSPRTGGGNEQFF. The genes are TRBV5-1 and TRBJ2-1, with 10 nucleotides matching TRBD1. V was clipped by 4 bases and J by 6 bases; unmatched bases: 7. Germline V CDR1 and CDR2: SGHRS, YFSETQ. CDR3 length: 15 residues. The full variable domain, its missing parts supplied by reference TRBV5-1 and TRBJ2-1, is KAGVTQTPRYLIKTRGQQVTLSCSPISGHRSVSWYQQTPGQGLQFLFEYFSETQRNKGNFPGRFSGRQFSNSRSEMNVSTLELGDSALYLCASSPRTGGGNEQFFGPGTRLTVL.

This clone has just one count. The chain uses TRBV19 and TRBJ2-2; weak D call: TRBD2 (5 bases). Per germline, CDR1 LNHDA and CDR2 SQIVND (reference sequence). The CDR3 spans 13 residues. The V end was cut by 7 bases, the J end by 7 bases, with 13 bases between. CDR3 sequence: CASIQDGVGELFF. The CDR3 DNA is TGTGCCAGTATCCAGGACGGGGTCGGGGAGCTGTTTTTT.

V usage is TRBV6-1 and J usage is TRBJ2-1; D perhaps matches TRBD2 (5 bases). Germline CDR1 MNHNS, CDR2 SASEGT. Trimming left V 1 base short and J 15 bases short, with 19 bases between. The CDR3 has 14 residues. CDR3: CASSEDLATPFWFF. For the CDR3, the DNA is TGTGCCAGCAGTGAAGACCTAGCTACCCCTTTCTGGTTCTTC.

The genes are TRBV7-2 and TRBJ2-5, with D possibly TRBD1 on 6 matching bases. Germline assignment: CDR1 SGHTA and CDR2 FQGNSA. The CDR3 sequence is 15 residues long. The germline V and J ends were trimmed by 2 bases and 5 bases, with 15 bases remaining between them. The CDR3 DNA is TGTGCCAGCAGCTTACCCTCTCTTAGGGGGGAGACCCAGTACTTC. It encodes CASSLPSLRGETQYF.

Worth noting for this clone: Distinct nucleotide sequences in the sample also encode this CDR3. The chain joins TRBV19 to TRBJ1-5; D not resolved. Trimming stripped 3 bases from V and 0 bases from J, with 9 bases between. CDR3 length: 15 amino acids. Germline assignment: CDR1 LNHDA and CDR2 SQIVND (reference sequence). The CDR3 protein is CASSISPDSNQPQHF. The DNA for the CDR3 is TGTGCCAGTAGTATTTCCCCGGATAGCAATCAGCCCCAGCATTTT.

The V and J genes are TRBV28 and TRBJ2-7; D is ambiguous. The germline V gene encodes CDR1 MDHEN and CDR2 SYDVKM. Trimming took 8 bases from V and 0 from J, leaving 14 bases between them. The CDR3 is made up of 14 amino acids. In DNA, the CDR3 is TGTGCCAGCTTTACCTCGTCGGGCTCCTACGAGCAGTACTTC. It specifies CASFTSSGSYEQYF.

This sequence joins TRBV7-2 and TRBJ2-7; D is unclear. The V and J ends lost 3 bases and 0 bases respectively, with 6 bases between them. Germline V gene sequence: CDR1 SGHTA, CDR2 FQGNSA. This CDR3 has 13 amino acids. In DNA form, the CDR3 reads TGTGCCAGCAGCTTCGGCTACTCCTACGAGCAGTACTTC. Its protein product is CASSFGYSYEQYF.

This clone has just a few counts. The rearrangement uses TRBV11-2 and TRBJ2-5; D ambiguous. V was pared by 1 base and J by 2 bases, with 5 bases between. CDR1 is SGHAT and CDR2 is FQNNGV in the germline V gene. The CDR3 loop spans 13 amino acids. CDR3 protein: CASSLGQQETQYF. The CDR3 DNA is TGTGCCAGCAGCTTAGGTCAGCAAGAGACCCAGTACTTC.

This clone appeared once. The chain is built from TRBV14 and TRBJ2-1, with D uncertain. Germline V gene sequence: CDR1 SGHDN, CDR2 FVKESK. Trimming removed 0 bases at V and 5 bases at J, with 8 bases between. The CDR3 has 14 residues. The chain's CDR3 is CASSQDLGNNEQFF. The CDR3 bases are TGTGCCAGCAGCCAAGATCTGGGAAACAATGAGCAGTTCTTC.

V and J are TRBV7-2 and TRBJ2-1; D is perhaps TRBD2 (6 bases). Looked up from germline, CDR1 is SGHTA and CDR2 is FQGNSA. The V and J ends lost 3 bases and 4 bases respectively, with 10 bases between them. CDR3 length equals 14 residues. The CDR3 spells CASSFLAAYNEQFF. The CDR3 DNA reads TGTGCCAGCAGCTTTTTAGCGGCATACAATGAGCAGTTCTTC.

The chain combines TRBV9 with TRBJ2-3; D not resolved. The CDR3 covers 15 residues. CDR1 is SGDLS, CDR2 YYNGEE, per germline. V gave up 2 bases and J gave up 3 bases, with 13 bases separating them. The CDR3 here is CASSVRSLGTDTQYF. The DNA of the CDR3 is TGTGCCAGCAGCGTTAGGAGCCTTGGAACAGATACGCAGTATTTT. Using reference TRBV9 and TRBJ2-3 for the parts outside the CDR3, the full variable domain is DSGVTQTPKHLITATGQRVTLRCSPRSGDLSVYWYQQSLDQGLQFLIQYYNGEERAKGNILERFSAQQFPDLHSELNLSSLELGDSALYFCASSVRSLGTDTQYFGPGTRLTVL.

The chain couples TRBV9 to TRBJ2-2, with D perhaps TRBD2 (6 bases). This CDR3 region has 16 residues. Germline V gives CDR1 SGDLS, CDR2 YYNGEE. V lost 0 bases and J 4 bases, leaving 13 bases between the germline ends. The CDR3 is CASSVDRDSRTGELFF. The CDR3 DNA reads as TGTGCCAGCAGCGTAGATAGGGACTCCCGCACCGGGGAGCTGTTTTTT.

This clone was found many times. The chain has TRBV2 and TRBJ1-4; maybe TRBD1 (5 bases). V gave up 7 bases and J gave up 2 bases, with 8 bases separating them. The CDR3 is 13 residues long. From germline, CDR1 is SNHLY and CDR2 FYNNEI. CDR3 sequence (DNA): TGTGCCAGCAAGGGACGGACTAATGAAAAACTGTTTTTT. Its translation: CASKGRTNEKLFF.

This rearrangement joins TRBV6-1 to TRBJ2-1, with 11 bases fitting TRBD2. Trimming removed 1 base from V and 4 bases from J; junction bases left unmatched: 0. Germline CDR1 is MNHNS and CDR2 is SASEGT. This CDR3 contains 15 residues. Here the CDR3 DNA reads TGTGCCAGCAGTGAAGGACTAGCGGGGTACAATGAGCAGTTCTTC. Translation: CASSEGLAGYNEQFF.

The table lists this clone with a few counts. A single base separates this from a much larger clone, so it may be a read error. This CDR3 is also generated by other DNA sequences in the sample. CDR3 sequence: CASSQEGGYTF. CDR3 bases: TGCGCCAGCAGCCAAGAAGGTGGCTACACCTTC. The genes are TRBV4-1 and TRBJ1-2; D is undetermined. Germline loops: CDR1 MGHRA, CDR2 YSYEKL. CDR3 size: 11 residues. Trimming shortened V by 0 bases and J by 7 bases, and 3 bases separated the two germline ends.

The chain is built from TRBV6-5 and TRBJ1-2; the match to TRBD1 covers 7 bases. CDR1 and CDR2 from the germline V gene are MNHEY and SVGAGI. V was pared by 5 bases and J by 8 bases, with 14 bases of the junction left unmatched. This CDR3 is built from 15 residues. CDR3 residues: CASSQQGRTIRGYTF. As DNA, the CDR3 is TGTGCCAGCAGTCAACAGGGGAGGACTATCCGCGGCTACACCTTC.

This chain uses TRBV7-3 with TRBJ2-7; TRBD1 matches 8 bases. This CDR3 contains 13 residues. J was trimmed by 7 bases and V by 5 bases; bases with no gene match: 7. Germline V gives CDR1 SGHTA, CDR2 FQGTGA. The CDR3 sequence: CASSPLGDREQYF. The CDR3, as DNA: TGTGCCAGCAGCCCCCTGGGGGACAGGGAGCAGTACTTC.

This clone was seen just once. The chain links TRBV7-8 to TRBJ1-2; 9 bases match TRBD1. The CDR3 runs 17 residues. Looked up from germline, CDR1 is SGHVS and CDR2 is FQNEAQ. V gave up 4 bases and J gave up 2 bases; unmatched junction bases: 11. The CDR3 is CASSSFTTGGRNYGYTF. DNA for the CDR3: TGTGCCAGCAGCTCATTCACGACAGGGGGGAGAAACTATGGCTACACCTTC. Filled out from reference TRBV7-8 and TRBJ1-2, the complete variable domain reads GAGVSQSPRYKVAKRGQDVALRCDPISGHVSLFWYQQALGQGPEFLTYFQNEAQLDKSGLPSDRFFAERPEGSVSTLKIQRTQQEDSAVYLCASSSFTTGGRNYGYTFGSGTRLTVV.

The CDR3 protein is CASSLQGAGGYTF. The CDR3 DNA sequence: TGTGCCAGCAGCCTACAGGGGGCGGGAGGCTACACCTTC. The gene calls are TRBV5-5 and TRBJ1-2; 9 bases map to TRBD1. The V and J ends lost 4 bases and 8 bases, in that order; junction bases with no gene match: 6. The V gene's germline CDR1 is SGHKS and CDR2 YYEKEE (reference sequence). The CDR3 loop spans 13 amino acids.

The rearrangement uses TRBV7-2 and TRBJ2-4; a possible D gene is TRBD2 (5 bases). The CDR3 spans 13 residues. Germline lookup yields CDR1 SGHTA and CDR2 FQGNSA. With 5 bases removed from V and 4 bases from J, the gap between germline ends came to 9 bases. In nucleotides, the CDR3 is TGTGCCAGCAGCCAAGGAGGAAAAAACATTCAGTACTTC. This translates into CASSQGGKNIQYF.

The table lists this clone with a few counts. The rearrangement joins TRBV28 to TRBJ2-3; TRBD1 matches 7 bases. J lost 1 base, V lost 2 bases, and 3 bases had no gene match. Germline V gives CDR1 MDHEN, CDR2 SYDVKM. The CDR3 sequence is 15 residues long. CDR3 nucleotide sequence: TGTGCCAGCAGTTTAGTCCAGGGGGGCACAGATACGCAGTATTTT. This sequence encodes CASSLVQGGTDTQYF.